The table lists the clone carrying this T cell receptor (beta chain) with many counts. Its antigen remains unidentified. Original methodology: The study built a papillary thyroid cancer distant-metastasis classifier from CDR3 differences across clinicopathological groups. TCRdb ran MiXCR on the PCR reads. TCRdb's processing, not the authors' own work, is the source of the V and J calls. Of fewer than 35,000 clones in the sample, about 30% are singletons; the top ten hold about 31%. The CDR3 runs to 16 residues. Germline CDR1 and CDR2: DFQATT and SNEGSKA (reference sequence). Unmatched junction bases numbered 3, after V lost 2 bases and J lost 2 bases. This specimen belongs to a study of metastatic and nonmetastatic thyroid tumors. In the study overall: Both malignant and benign thyroid patients supplied peripheral blood and tumor or nodule tissue samples, across which the repertoires of these patients were then compared.

Broader study findings: For both blood and tumor, malignant thyroid tumors reportedly showed significantly higher TCR beta diversity than benign nodules did.

None of the patients had undergone any treatment ahead of thyroid surgery. This TCR was sampled from a female donor with papillary thyroid cancer or a benign thyroid nodule (not recorded which). Some clones in this sample may be carry-over from other donors' samples. The V call is TRBV20-1, the J call TRBJ2-1, with 13 positions matching TRBD2. The specimen sequenced was blood. As DNA, the CDR3 is TGCAGTGCTAGATCGGGACTAGCGGGGCCCTACAATGAGCAGTTCTTC. Its translation: CSARSGLAGPYNEQFF.